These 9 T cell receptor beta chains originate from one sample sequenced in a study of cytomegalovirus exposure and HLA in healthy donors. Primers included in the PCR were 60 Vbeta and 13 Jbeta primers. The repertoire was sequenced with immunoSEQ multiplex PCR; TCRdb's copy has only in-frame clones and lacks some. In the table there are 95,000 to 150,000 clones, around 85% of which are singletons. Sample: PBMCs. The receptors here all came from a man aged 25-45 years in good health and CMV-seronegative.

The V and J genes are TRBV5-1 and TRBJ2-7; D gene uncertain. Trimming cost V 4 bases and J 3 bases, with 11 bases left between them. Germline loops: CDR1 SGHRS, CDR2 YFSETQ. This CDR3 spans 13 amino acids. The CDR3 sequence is CASSLTSIYEQYF. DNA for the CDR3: TGCGCCAGCAGCCTTACATCCATCTACGAGCAGTACTTC. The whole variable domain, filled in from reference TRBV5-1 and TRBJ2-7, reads KAGVTQTPRYLIKTRGQQVTLSCSPISGHRSVSWYQQTPGQGLQFLFEYFSETQRNKGNFPGRFSGRQFSNSRSEMNVSTLELGDSALYLCASSLTSIYEQYFGPGTRLTVT.

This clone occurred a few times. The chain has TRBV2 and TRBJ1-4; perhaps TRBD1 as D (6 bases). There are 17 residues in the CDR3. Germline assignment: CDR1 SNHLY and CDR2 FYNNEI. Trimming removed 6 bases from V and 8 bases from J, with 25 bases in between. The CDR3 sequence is CASRINSGTTKREKLFF. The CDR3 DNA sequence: TGTGCCAGCAGGATAAACTCCGGGACAACAAAGCGGGAAAAACTGTTTTTT. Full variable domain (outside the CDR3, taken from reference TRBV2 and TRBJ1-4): EPEVTQTPSHQVTQMGQEVILRCVPISNHLYFYWYRQILGQKVEFLVSFYNNEISEKSEIFDDQFSVERPDGSNFTLKIRSTKLEDSAMYFCASRINSGTTKREKLFFGSGTQLSVL.

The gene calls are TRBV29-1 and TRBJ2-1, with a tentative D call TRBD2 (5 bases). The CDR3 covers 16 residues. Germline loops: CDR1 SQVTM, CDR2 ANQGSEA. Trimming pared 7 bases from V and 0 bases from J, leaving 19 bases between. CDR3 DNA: TGCAGCGCCGGGAACGATGGGCGGGCCTCCTACAATGAGCAGTTCTTC. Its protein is CSAGNDGRASYNEQFF.

DNA for the CDR3: TGTGCCACCAGCAGAGGGACAGGGGATAATTCACCCCTCCACTTT. Amino acids: CATSRGTGDNSPLHF. The chain employs TRBV15 and TRBJ1-6; 9 nucleotides agree with TRBD1. V was pared by 1 base and J by 5 bases, with 0 bases of the junction left unmatched. The CDR3 sequence is 15 residues long. Germline V CDR1 and CDR2: LNHNV, YYDKDF (reference sequence).

The CDR3: CASSSGLAGDTDTQYF. The CDR3 DNA reads TGTGCCAGCAGCTCTGGACTAGCGGGGGACACAGATACGCAGTATTTT. The chain recombines TRBV7-9 with TRBJ2-3; 13 nucleotides line up with TRBD2. The CDR3 sequence is 16 residues long. V was clipped by 4 bases and J by 2 bases; unmatched bases: 3. CDR1 SEHNR and CDR2 FQNEAQ come from the germline V gene (reference sequence).

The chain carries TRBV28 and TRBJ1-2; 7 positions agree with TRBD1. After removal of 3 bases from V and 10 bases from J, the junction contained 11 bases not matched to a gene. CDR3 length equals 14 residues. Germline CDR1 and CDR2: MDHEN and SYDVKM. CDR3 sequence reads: CASSLNPGQISYTF. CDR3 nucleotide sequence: TGTGCCAGCAGTTTGAACCCGGGACAGATATCCTACACCTTC.

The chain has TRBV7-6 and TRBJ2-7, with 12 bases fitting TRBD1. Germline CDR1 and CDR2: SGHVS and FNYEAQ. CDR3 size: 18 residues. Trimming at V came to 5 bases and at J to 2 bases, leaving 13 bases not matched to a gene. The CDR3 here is CASSPGPGQGAQAYEQYF. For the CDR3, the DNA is TGTGCCAGCAGCCCAGGTCCGGGACAGGGGGCGCAGGCCTACGAGCAGTACTTC.

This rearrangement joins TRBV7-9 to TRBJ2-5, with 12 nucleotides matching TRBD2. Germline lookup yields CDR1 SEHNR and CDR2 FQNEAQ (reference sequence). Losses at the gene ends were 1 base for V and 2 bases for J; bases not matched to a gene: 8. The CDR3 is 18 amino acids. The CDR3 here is CASSLVPWTSGEQETQYF. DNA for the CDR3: TGTGCCAGCAGCTTAGTCCCCTGGACTAGCGGGGAACAAGAGACCCAGTACTTC. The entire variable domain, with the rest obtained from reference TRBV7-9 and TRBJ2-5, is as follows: DTGVSQNPRHKITKRGQNVTFRCDPISEHNRLYWYRQTLGQGPEFLTYFQNEAQLEKSRLLSDRFSAERPKGSFSTLEIQRTEQGDSAMYLCASSLVPWTSGEQETQYFGPGTRLLVL.

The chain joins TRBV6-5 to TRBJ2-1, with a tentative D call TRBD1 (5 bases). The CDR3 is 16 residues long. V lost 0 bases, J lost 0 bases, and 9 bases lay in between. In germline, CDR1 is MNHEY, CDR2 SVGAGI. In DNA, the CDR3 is TGTGCCAGCAGTTACTCTTTTCAGGGCTCCTACAATGAGCAGTTCTTC. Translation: CASSYSFQGSYNEQFF.